These T cell receptor beta chains were read from a single sample in a study of blood T cell repertoires in COVID-19. Assay used: immunoSEQ multiplex PCR; TCRdb lists only in-frame clones, some missing. Among about 250,000 clones, 85% to 90% were seen once, and the ten largest hold 15% to 19%. The sample consisted of PBMCs or T cells enriched from blood (not recorded which). These receptors all stem from a man in his late teens or twenties who had recovered from COVID-19. CDR3s include the opening cysteine and the closing phenylalanine or tryptophan. The D gene is left open where the match is weak. Part of the rows lack a size; the others show once, few, many or a class for expanded clones.

d_call	j_call	v_call	clone_size	cdr3_nt	cdr3_aa
-	TRBJ1-1	TRBV6-6	-	TGTGCCAGCAGTTACTCGACGGCGGGGAACACTGAAGCTTTCTTT	CASSYSTAGNTEAFF
-	TRBJ2-5	TRBV11-2	-	TGTGCCAGCAGCTTACACAGCAAAGAGACCCAGTACTTC	CASSLHSKETQYF
-	TRBJ1-4	TRBV5-5	-	TGTGCCAGCAGCTTGGTGACAGTTAATGAAAAACTGTTTTTT	CASSLVTVNEKLFF
-	TRBJ2-2	TRBV5-1	few	TGCGCCAGCAGCCCCTCGGGCACCGGGGAGCTGTTTTTT	CASSPSGTGELFF
TRBD1	TRBJ1-5	TRBV19	-	TGTGCCAGTAGTAGAGACAGGGTGAGCAATCAGCCCCAGCATTTT	CASSRDRVSNQPQHF
-	TRBJ2-3	TRBV12-5	-	TGTGCTAGTGAGGGAGTGGTAGATACGCAGTATTTT	CASEGVVDTQYF
TRBD1	TRBJ1-4	TRBV11-3	-	TGTGCCAGCAGCTTAGAGGGCAGGGGGCTAACTAATGAAAAACTGTTTTTT	CASSLEGRGLTNEKLFF
TRBD2	TRBJ2-7	TRBV19	-	TGTGCCAGTAGTCCCGGACTAGCGGGGGACTACGAGCAGTACTTC	CASSPGLAGDYEQYF
TRBD1	TRBJ2-1	TRBV10-1	-	TGCGCCAGCAGCCGAGGACAGGGCAATGAGCAGTTCTTC	CASSRGQGNEQFF
-	TRBJ1-4	TRBV28	-	TGTGCCAGCAGTCTGACTGTAAATGAAAAACTGTTTTTT	CASSLTVNEKLFF
TRBD1	TRBJ1-2	TRBV30	-	TGTGCCTGGAGTGACCCCGGGACAGGGCCTTTTTATGGCTACACCTTC	CAWSDPGTGPFYGYTF
TRBD1	TRBJ1-1	TRBV11-2	-	TGTGCCAGCAGCTTCGGGACAGTGAACGGGGCTTTCTTT	CASSFGTVNGAFF
TRBD2	TRBJ2-1	TRBV27	-	TGTGCCAGCAGTTTGGCGGGAGGGGTTGGTGAGCAGTTCTTC	CASSLAGGVGEQFF
-	TRBJ1-2	TRBV12-3/TRBV12-4	-	TGTGCCAGCAGACAACAGAGCCAAGATGGCTACACCTTC	CASRQQSQDGYTF
TRBD1	TRBJ2-7	TRBV19	-	TGTGCCAGTAGTATATCCGGGACAGGGAGCAGCTACGAGCAGTACTTC	CASSISGTGSSYEQYF
TRBD2	TRBJ2-7	TRBV19	-	TGTGCCAGTAGGGGGACTAGCGGGGGGACCTACGAGCAGTACTTC	CASRGTSGGTYEQYF
TRBD1	TRBJ1-6	TRBV28	-	TGTGCCAGCAGTAAGGACAGGGGATCAGGCTATAATTCACCCCTCCACTTT	CASSKDRGSGYNSPLHF
TRBD1	TRBJ2-5	TRBV12-3/TRBV12-4	once	TGTGCCAGTAGGACGGGACAGGGAGAGACCCAGTACTTC	CASRTGQGETQYF
-	TRBJ2-2	TRBV11-3	-	TGTGCCAGCAGCGACAGGTCCTCGAACACCGGGGAGCTGTTTTTT	CASSDRSSNTGELFF
-	TRBJ1-5	TRBV27	-	TGTGCCAGCAGTTTATCCCCGGGAAGAAATATCCATCAGCCCCAGCATTTT	CASSLSPGRNIHQPQHF
TRBD1	TRBJ1-1	TRBV18	-	TGTGCCAGCTCACCAACTACAGGGGGCAGAGGAGCTTTCTTT	CASSPTTGGRGAFF
-	TRBJ1-4	TRBV4-1	-	TGCGCCAGCAGCCAAAGTCAAGTGCCCGGGTTGAGCTTCGAACTGTTTTTT	CASSQSQVPGLSFELFF
TRBD1	TRBJ1-1	TRBV18	-	TGTGCCAGCTCACCACCGTCAGGGGGTGGGACTGAAGCTTTCTTT	CASSPPSGGGTEAFF
-	TRBJ1-1	TRBV6-4	-	TGTGCCAGCAGTGTCGAGGGTTCGGGGAACACTGAAGCTTTCTTT	CASSVEGSGNTEAFF
-	TRBJ2-1	TRBV2	few	TGTGCCAGGAGGGCCACGGGCAATGAGCAGTTCTTC	CARRATGNEQFF
-	TRBJ2-2	TRBV19	-	TGTGCCAGTAGTATCGGCGCCGGGGCCGGGGAGCTGTTTTTT	CASSIGAGAGELFF
-	TRBJ1-3	TRBV10-3	once	TGTGCCATCAGTGAGTCCAAAGCTAACTCTGGAAACACCATATATTTT	CAISESKANSGNTIYF
-	TRBJ2-7	TRBV6-6	-	TGTGCCAGCAGTCCTCCTCGAGCCCGGCCTAGTTCCTCCTACGAGCAGTACTTC	CASSPPRARPSSSYEQYF